There are many counts of the clone carrying this TCR beta chain. Its antigen is not known. The V end was cut by 0 bases, the J end by 7 bases, with 7 bases between. The CDR3 length is 13 residues. Looked up from germline, CDR1 is SGHRS and CDR2 is YFSETQ. MiXCR, applied by TCRdb to the 5' RACE reads, yields one record per CDR3 protein. Of 330,000 or so distinct CDR3 sequences listed, 7% to 9% are singletons. These data come from a study of CD8 T cells in ankylosing spondylitis. Study-level results: In reactive arthritis synovial fluid and blood, some motif variants had been reported before. The study looked at matched synovial fluid samples from ankylosing spondylitis patients. Disease-linked clones were reported to be significantly enriched there. A CD8+ phenotype characterized the disease-linked clones, which were relatively rare in peripheral blood. Ankylosing spondylitis blood appeared to be characterized by a TCR beta motif of several highly homologous variants.

This chain links TRBV5-1 with TRBJ1-4; D call uncertain. This clonotype was obtained from a male donor with ankylosing spondylitis. Sequenced input: blood, either unsorted or a sorted T cell fraction (not recorded which). The CDR3 here is CASSLVGGEKLFF. CDR3 nucleotide sequence: TGCGCCAGCAGCTTGGTTGGAGGTGAAAAACTGTTTTTT.